This T cell receptor (beta chain) appears in the sequencing data of a study of cytomegalovirus exposure and HLA in healthy donors. The overall study: Researchers previously reported finding 100 million or so unique TCR beta sequences from some 180 million T cells.

The PCR made use of 60 Vbeta and 13 Jbeta primers. Measured with immunoSEQ multiplex PCR; TCRdb has only the in-frame clones, and not every one. The data contain 150,000 or so clones, over 60% of them singletons. Regarding this clone: What it binds is not known.

Findings of the study overall: Later on, a genetic analysis was performed. It linked a missense variant in DCLRE1C with V- and J-gene trimming of TCR beta. The CMV antigen specificity of three CMV-associated chains was confirmed through in vitro analysis.

Sample: PBMCs. This TCR was recovered from a woman aged 18-29 years in good health and CMV-seronegative.

CDR3 sequence (DNA): TGTGCCAGCAGCTTCCGGGACAGGACCTACGAGCAGTACTTC. Its translation: CASSFRDRTYEQYF. The chain carries TRBV5-4 and TRBJ2-7; 8 bases align to TRBD1. Trimming took 2 bases from V and 2 from J; bases not matched to a gene: 3. This CDR3 spans 14 amino acids. CDR1 is SGHNT, CDR2 YYREEE, per germline (reference sequence).